These T cell receptor beta chains were read from a single sample in a study of CD8 T cells in Susac syndrome. Using its own MiXCR run on the immunoSEQ multiplex PCR reads, TCRdb lists one record per CDR3 protein. The top ten hold more than 0.15% of the sample, which has fewer than 350,000 distinct CDR3 sequences, about 89% seen once. Input material: CD8+ T cells from PBMCs. Receptors originate from a human donor with multiple sclerosis. Both conserved end residues are part of each CDR3. D genes are given only for firm matches. Clone size is stated in some rows and not others, as once, few, many or a class when expanded.

d_call: NA
j_call: TRBJ2-2
v_call: TRBV4-3
clone_size: NA
cdr3_nt: TGCGCCAGCAGCCTAGACTCAACAGACAACACCGGGGAGCTGTTTTTT
cdr3_aa: CASSLDSTDNTGELFF

d_call: NA
j_call: TRBJ2-4
v_call: TRBV6-6
clone_size: NA
cdr3_nt: TGTGCCAGCAGCCCCCTTGAGGGTTCGCCTCTTCAGTACTTC
cdr3_aa: CASSPLEGSPLQYF

d_call: NA
j_call: TRBJ1-4
v_call: TRBV7-9
clone_size: NA
cdr3_nt: TGTGCCAGCAGCCTCCCCGGGGACTCAACAGGGGAAAAACTGTTTTTT
cdr3_aa: CASSLPGDSTGEKLFF

d_call: NA
j_call: TRBJ1-5
v_call: TRBV30
clone_size: NA
cdr3_nt: TGTGCCTGGAGTGCGGGTACCCATAGCAATCAGCCCCAGCATTTT
cdr3_aa: CAWSAGTHSNQPQHF

d_call: NA
j_call: TRBJ1-1
v_call: TRBV10-3
clone_size: once
cdr3_nt: TGTGCCATCAGTGGGGGGGATAGCGGCGGCACTGAAGCTTTCTTT
cdr3_aa: CAISGGDSGGTEAFF

d_call: NA
j_call: TRBJ2-1
v_call: TRBV11-2
clone_size: once
cdr3_nt: TGTGCCAGCACCAAAGGGGCCTACAATGAGCAGTTCTTC
cdr3_aa: CASTKGAYNEQFF

d_call: TRBD2
j_call: TRBJ2-2
v_call: TRBV7-2
clone_size: few
cdr3_nt: TGTGCCAGCAGCTTATTTCCTAGCGGGAGGCTAAACACCGGGGAGCTGTTTTTT
cdr3_aa: CASSLFPSGRLNTGELFF

d_call: NA
j_call: TRBJ2-7
v_call: TRBV20-1
clone_size: NA
cdr3_nt: TGCAGTGCTCCTCTCGCCTACGAGCAGTACTTC
cdr3_aa: CSAPLAYEQYF

d_call: TRBD2
j_call: TRBJ2-5
v_call: TRBV20-1
clone_size: NA
cdr3_nt: TGCAGTGCTAGAGATTACGGTGCGGGGGAAGAGACCCAGTACTTC
cdr3_aa: CSARDYGAGEETQYF

d_call: NA
j_call: TRBJ2-7
v_call: TRBV27
clone_size: NA
cdr3_nt: TGTGCCAGCAGTTTAGGGGAAACCTACGAGCAGTACTTC
cdr3_aa: CASSLGETYEQYF

d_call: TRBD1
j_call: TRBJ2-2
v_call: TRBV9
clone_size: NA
cdr3_nt: TGTGCCAGCACCACCCTCGCCGGGACAGCGAACACCGGGGAGCTGTTTTTT
cdr3_aa: CASTTLAGTANTGELFF

d_call: NA
j_call: TRBJ2-7
v_call: TRBV10-3
clone_size: NA
cdr3_nt: TGTGCCATCAGTGAGTCCCCCCGACCGAACGAGCAGTACTTC
cdr3_aa: CAISESPRPNEQYF

d_call: NA
j_call: TRBJ1-1
v_call: TRBV19
clone_size: NA
cdr3_nt: TGTGCCAGTATGTTGGGGAGGGGAACTGAAGCTTTCTTT
cdr3_aa: CASMLGRGTEAFF

d_call: TRBD2
j_call: TRBJ2-1
v_call: TRBV19
clone_size: once
cdr3_nt: TGTGCCAGTAGTAGAGGCGGGAGGGCCGGGGACAATGAGCAGTTCTTC
cdr3_aa: CASSRGGRAGDNEQFF

d_call: TRBD1
j_call: TRBJ2-5
v_call: TRBV29-1
clone_size: NA
cdr3_nt: TGCAGCGCCTTGTTTGGGACAGGGATACAAGAGACCCAGTACTTC
cdr3_aa: CSALFGTGIQETQYF

d_call: NA
j_call: TRBJ2-5
v_call: TRBV12-3/TRBV12-4
clone_size: NA
cdr3_nt: TGTGCCAGTAAGTGGGCTTCTCAAGAGACCCAGTACTTC
cdr3_aa: CASKWASQETQYF

d_call: TRBD2
j_call: TRBJ2-5
v_call: TRBV13
clone_size: NA
cdr3_nt: TGTGCCAGCAGCTTGATTAGCGGGGGCCCTCAAGAGACCCAGTACTTC
cdr3_aa: CASSLISGGPQETQYF

d_call: NA
j_call: TRBJ2-2
v_call: TRBV28
clone_size: few
cdr3_nt: TGTGCCAGCAGTTTTCGGGGCGGGCCCGGGGAGCTGTTTTTT
cdr3_aa: CASSFRGGPGELFF

d_call: TRBD2
j_call: TRBJ2-1
v_call: TRBV12-3/TRBV12-4
clone_size: once
cdr3_nt: TGTGCCAGCAGTTGGCGGACTAGCGGGGTTTACAATGAGCAGTTCTTC
cdr3_aa: CASSWRTSGVYNEQFF

d_call: NA
j_call: TRBJ1-3
v_call: TRBV2
clone_size: NA
cdr3_nt: TGTGCCAGCCCGTTGACTGGAAACACCATATATTTT
cdr3_aa: CASPLTGNTIYF

d_call: TRBD2
j_call: TRBJ2-1
v_call: TRBV9
clone_size: NA
cdr3_nt: TGTGCCAGCAGCTCCAAGGGGGGGACTAGCGGGAGCGATGAGCAGTTCTTC
cdr3_aa: CASSSKGGTSGSDEQFF

d_call: NA
j_call: TRBJ2-1
v_call: TRBV15
clone_size: NA
cdr3_nt: TGTGCCACCAGCGCCCGTTTATACAATGAGCAGTTCTTC
cdr3_aa: CATSARLYNEQFF